These 5 T cell receptor beta chains originate from one sample sequenced in a study of breast tumors, draining lymph nodes, adjacent tissues. Samples came from axillary lymph nodes draining the breast cancer. TCRdb itself ran the multiplex PCR reads through MiXCR, one entry per CDR3 protein. The sample contains roughly 130,000 distinct CDR3 sequences, approximately 20% of which appear only once. Sequencing used axillary lymph node tissue. The receptors were sampled from a female donor with breast cancer. Some clones in this sample may be carry-over from other donors' samples.

This clonotype was picked up a small number of times. The chain combines TRBV28 with TRBJ2-7; 15 nucleotides agree with TRBD2. J lost 3 bases, V lost 4 bases, and 4 bases had no gene match. CDR1 and CDR2 (germline): MDHEN, SYDVKM. The CDR3 loop spans 16 amino acids. The CDR3: CASSSGLAGGVYEQYF. The DNA of the CDR3 is TGTGCCAGCAGTTCGGGACTAGCGGGAGGAGTCTACGAGCAGTACTTC.

This clonotype was observed at least ten times. This sequence joins TRBV7-6 and TRBJ1-6; the D gene is possibly TRBD1 (6 bases). Germline-derived CDR1 and CDR2 are SGHVS and FNYEAQ. The CDR3 is 14 amino acids. Deletions cut 5 bases from V and 9 bases from J, with 14 bases between. CDR3 sequence: CASSNGQRGSPLHF. The CDR3 coding sequence is TGTGCCAGCAGCAATGGACAGCGCGGTTCACCCCTCCACTTT.

As regards this clonotype: At one boundary the junction diverges from the germline segment, which might be a read error. The chain combines TRBV30 with TRBJ2-5; 10 nucleotides line up with TRBD2. Germline V gene data show CDR1 as GTSNPN and CDR2 as SVGIG (reference sequence). CDR3 size: 14 residues. The CDR3 protein is CAWGPGLAQETQHF. The CDR3 DNA sequence: TGTGCCTGGGGCCCGGGACTAGCGCAAGAGACCCAGCACTTC.

This clonotype was counted many times. This rearrangement joins TRBV9 to TRBJ2-1; 14 nucleotides align to TRBD2. CDR3 length: 16 residues. The V gene end was trimmed by 4 bases and the J gene end by 3 bases; junction bases not matched to a gene: 3. The germline gives CDR1 SGDLS, CDR2 YYNGEE. The CDR3 protein is CASSLGLAGGYNEQFF. The CDR3 nucleotides read TGTGCCAGCAGCCTAGGACTAGCGGGAGGCTACAATGAGCAGTTCTTC.

This clonotype occurred many times. V is TRBV5-1 and J is TRBJ1-2, with TRBD1 matching 12 bases. The germline V gene has CDR1 SGHRS and CDR2 YFSETQ. The CDR3 is made up of 14 amino acids. The ends lost 4 bases at V and 4 bases at J; junction bases unmatched: 2. DNA for the CDR3: TGCGCCAGCAGCCCGGGACAGGGGGCCTATGGCTACACCTTC. Translating gives CASSPGQGAYGYTF.